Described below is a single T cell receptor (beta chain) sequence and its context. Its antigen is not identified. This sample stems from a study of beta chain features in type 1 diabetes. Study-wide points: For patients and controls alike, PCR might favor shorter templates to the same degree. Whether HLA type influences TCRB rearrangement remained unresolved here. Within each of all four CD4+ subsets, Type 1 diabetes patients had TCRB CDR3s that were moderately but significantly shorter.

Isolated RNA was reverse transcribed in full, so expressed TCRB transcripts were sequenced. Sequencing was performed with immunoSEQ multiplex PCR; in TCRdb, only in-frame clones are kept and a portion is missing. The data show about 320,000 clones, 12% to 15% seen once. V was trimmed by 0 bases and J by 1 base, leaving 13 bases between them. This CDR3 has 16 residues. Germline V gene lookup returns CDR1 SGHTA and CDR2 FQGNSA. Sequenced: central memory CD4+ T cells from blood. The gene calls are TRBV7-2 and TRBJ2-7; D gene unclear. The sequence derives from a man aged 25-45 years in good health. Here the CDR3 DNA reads TGTGCCAGCAGCTTAGCGGGTGGAACCACTTCCTACGAGCAGTACTTC. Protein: CASSLAGGTTSYEQYF.